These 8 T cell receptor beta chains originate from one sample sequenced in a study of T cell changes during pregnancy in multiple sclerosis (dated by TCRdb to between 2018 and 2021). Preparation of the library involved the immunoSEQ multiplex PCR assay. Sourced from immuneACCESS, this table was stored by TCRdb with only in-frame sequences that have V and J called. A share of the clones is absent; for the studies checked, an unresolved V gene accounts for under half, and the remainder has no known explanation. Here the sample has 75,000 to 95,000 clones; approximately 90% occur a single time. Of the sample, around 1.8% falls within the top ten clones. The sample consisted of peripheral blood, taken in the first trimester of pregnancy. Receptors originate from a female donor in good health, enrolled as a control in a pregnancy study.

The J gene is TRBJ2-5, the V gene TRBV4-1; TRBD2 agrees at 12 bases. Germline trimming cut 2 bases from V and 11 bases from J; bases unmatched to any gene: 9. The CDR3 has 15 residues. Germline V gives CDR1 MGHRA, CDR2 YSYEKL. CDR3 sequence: CASSQSPTSGGEQYF. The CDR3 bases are TGCGCCAGCAGCCAATCCCCGACTAGCGGGGGCGAACAGTACTTC.

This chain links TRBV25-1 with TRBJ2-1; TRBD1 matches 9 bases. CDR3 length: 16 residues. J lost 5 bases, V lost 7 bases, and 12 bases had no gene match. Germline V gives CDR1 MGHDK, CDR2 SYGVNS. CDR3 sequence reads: CASMGFRDRAHNEQFF. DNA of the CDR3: TGTGCCAGCATGGGCTTCCGGGACAGGGCCCACAATGAGCAGTTCTTC.

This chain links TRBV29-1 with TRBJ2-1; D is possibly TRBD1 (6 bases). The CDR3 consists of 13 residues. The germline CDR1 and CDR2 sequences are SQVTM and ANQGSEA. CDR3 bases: TGCAGTATTAGAGGGGGAACCTACAATGAGCAGTTCTTC. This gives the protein CSIRGGTYNEQFF.

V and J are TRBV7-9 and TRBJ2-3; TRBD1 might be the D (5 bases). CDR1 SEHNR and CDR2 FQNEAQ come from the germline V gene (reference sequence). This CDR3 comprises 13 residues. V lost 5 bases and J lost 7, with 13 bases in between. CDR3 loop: CASSPQAGNTQYF. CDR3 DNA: TGTGCCAGCAGCCCACAGGCTGGAAATACGCAGTATTTT.

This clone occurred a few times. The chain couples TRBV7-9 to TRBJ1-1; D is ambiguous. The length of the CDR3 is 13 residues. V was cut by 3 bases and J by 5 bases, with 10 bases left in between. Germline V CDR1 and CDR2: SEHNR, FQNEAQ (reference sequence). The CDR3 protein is CASSFNGETEAFF. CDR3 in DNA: TGTGCCAGCAGCTTCAACGGGGAGACTGAAGCTTTCTTT. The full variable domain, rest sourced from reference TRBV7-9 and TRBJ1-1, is DTGVSQNPRHKITKRGQNVTFRCDPISEHNRLYWYRQTLGQGPEFLTYFQNEAQLEKSRLLSDRFSAERPKGSFSTLEIQRTEQGDSAMYLCASSFNGETEAFFGQGTRLTVV.

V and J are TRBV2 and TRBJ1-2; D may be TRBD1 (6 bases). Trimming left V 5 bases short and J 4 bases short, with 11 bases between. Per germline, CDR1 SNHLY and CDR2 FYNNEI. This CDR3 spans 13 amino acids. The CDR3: CASSPGHIYGYTF. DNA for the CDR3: TGTGCCAGCAGTCCGGGACACATCTATGGCTACACCTTC.

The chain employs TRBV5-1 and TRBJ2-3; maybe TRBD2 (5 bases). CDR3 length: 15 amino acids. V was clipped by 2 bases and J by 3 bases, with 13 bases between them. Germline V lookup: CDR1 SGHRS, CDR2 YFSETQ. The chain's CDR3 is CASSFDRTRTDTQYF. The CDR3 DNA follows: TGCGCCAGCAGCTTTGATCGGACTCGTACAGATACGCAGTATTTT.

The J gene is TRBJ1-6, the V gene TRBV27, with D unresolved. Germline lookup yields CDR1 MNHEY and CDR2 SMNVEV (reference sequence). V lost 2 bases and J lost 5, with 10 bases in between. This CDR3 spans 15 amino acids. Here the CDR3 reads CASSLRRQDNSPLHF. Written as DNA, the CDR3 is TGTGCCAGCAGTTTACGGCGCCAGGATAATTCACCCCTCCACTTT.